This is a list of T cell receptor beta chains from one sample in a study of long-term antiretroviral therapy in people with HIV. The table came from immunoSEQ multiplex PCR; TCRdb's copy has only in-frame clones and leaves some out. The table shows 29,000 or so clones, with 94% occurring only once. The sample was unsorted PBMCs, taken approximately 7.1 years after starting antiretroviral therapy. The receptors were gathered from a man over 45 with HIV. Both conserved end residues are part of each CDR3. D genes are given only for firm matches. A clone size is listed for some rows: how often the clone was seen (once, few, many), or a class if it is expanded.

J gene: TRBJ1-2; V gene: TRBV6-6; clone size: -; D gene: TRBD1; CDR3 DNA: TGTGCCAGCAGTTACCCCGGACAGGGGGCCGGCTACACCTTC; CDR3 protein: CASSYPGQGAGYTF
J gene: TRBJ2-2; V gene: TRBV5-6; clone size: -; D gene: -; CDR3 DNA: TGTGCCAGCAGCTTGCCCCGATGGGGATCTACCGGGGAGCTGTTTTTT; CDR3 protein: CASSLPRWGSTGELFF
J gene: TRBJ1-5; V gene: TRBV4-1; clone size: once; D gene: -; CDR3 DNA: TGCGCCAGCAGCCAAGAGGAGGGGCGCGGGCAGCCCCAGCATTTT; CDR3 protein: CASSQEEGRGQPQHF
J gene: TRBJ2-1; V gene: TRBV6-4; clone size: -; D gene: TRBD1; CDR3 DNA: TGTGCCAGCAGTCGGGACAGGCTGGGGAATGAGCAGTTCTTC; CDR3 protein: CASSRDRLGNEQFF
J gene: TRBJ2-4; V gene: TRBV10-3; clone size: -; D gene: -; CDR3 DNA: TGTGCCATCAGTGAGTCGCAGTCTGGGACTAAAAACATTCAGTACTTC; CDR3 protein: CAISESQSGTKNIQYF
J gene: TRBJ1-5; V gene: TRBV7-9; clone size: -; D gene: TRBD1; CDR3 DNA: TGTGCCAGCAGCTTTGGGACAGTCTTTACTGGTGGCAATCAGCCCCAGCATTTT; CDR3 protein: CASSFGTVFTGGNQPQHF
J gene: TRBJ2-3; V gene: TRBV6-1; clone size: -; D gene: -; CDR3 DNA: TGTGCCAGCAGTGAACTATCCGCAGGTAGAACGCAGTATTTT; CDR3 protein: CASSELSAGRTQYF
J gene: TRBJ2-7; V gene: TRBV23-1; clone size: -; D gene: TRBD2; CDR3 DNA: TGCGCCAGCAGTCAATTCATCCGGGGGGGCTCCTACGAGCAGTACTTC; CDR3 protein: CASSQFIRGGSYEQYF
J gene: TRBJ1-1; V gene: TRBV19; clone size: -; D gene: TRBD1; CDR3 DNA: TGTGCCAGTAGCCCGACAGGGACTGAAGCTTTCTTT; CDR3 protein: CASSPTGTEAFF
J gene: TRBJ2-7; V gene: TRBV28; clone size: medium-sized; D gene: -; CDR3 DNA: TGTGCCCAGGGGAACAGGGAGGGGACCGAGCAGTACTTC; CDR3 protein: CAQGNREGTEQYF
J gene: TRBJ2-3; V gene: TRBV6-6; clone size: -; D gene: -; CDR3 DNA: TGTGCCAGCCGGGACACAGATACGCAGTATTTT; CDR3 protein: CASRDTDTQYF
J gene: TRBJ1-2; V gene: TRBV5-4; clone size: -; D gene: TRBD1; CDR3 DNA: TGTGCCAGCAGCTTGGCCGGGACAGACGGCGGCTACACCTTC; CDR3 protein: CASSLAGTDGGYTF